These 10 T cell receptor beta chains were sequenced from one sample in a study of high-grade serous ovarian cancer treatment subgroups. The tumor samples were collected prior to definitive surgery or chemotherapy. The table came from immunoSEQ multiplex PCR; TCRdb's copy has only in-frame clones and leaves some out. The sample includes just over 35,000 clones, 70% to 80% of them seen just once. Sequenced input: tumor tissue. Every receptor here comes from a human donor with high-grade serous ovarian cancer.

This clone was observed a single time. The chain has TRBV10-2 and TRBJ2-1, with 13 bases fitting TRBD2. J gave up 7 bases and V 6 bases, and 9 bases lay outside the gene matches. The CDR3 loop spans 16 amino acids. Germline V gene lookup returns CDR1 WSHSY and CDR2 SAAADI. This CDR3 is CASRGLAGVEWNEQFF. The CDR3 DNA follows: TGCGCCAGCAGAGGACTAGCGGGAGTGGAATGGAATGAGCAGTTCTTC.

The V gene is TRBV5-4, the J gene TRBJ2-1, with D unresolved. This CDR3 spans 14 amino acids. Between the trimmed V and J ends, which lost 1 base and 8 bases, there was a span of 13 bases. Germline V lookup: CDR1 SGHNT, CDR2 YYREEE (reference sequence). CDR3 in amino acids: CASSLLDSLYEQFF. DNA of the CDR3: TGTGCCAGCAGCTTGTTGGATAGCCTCTATGAGCAGTTCTTC.

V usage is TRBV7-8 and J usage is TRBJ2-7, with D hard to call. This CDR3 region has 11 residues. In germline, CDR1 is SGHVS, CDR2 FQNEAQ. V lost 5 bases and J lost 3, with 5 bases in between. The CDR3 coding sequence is TGTGCCAGCAGCGATAACTACGAGCAGTACTTC. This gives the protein CASSDNYEQYF.

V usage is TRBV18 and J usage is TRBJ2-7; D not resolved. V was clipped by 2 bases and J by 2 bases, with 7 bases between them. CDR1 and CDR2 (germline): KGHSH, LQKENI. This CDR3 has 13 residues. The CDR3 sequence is CASSPGDAYEQYF. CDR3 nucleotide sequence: TGTGCCAGCTCACCAGGTGACGCCTACGAGCAGTACTTC. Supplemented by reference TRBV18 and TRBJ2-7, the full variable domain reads NAGVMQNPRHLVRRRGQEARLRCSPMKGHSHVYWYRQLPEEGLKFMVYLQKENIIDESGMPKERFSAEFPKEGPSILRIQQVVRGDSAAYFCASSPGDAYEQYFGPGTRLTVT.

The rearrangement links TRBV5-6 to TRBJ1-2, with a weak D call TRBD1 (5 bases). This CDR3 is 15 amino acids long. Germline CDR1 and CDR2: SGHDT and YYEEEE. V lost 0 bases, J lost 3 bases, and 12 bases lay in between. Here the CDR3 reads CASSLAAGEDYGYTF. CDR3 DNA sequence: TGTGCCAGCAGCTTGGCCGCGGGGGAGGACTATGGCTACACCTTC.

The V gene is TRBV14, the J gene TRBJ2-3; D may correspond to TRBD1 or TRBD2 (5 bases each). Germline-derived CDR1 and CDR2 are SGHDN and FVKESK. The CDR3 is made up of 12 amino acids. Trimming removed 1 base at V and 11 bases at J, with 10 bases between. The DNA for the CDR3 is TGTGCCAGCAGCCAAGGGGACGCTCAGCAGTATTTT. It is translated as CASSQGDAQQYF.

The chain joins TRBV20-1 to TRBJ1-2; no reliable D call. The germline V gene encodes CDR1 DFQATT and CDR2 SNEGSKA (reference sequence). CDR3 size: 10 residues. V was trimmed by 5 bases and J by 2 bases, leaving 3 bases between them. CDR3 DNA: TGCAGTGCTGGCAACTATGGCTACACCTTC. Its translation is CSAGNYGYTF.

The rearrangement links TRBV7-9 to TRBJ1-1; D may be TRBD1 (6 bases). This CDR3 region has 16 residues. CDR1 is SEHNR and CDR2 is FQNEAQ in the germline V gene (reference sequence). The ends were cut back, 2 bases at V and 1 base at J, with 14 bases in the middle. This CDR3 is CASSLSPLTGNTEAFF. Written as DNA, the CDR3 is TGTGCCAGCAGCTTATCTCCACTGACAGGGAACACTGAAGCTTTCTTT.

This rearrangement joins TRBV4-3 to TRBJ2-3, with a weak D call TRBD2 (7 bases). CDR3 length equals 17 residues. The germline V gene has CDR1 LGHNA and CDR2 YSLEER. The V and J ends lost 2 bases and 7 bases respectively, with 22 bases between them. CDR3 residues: CASSQRGGVPYGNTQYF. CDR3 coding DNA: TGCGCCAGCAGCCAACGAGGGGGGGTCCCTTATGGAAATACGCAGTATTTT.

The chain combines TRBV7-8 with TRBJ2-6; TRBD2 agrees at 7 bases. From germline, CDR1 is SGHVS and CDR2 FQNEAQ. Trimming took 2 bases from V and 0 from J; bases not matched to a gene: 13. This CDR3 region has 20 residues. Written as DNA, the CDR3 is TGTGCCAGCAGCTTAAGCCCGGGGGGAAGTGAGAGCTCTGGGGCCAACGTCCTGACTTTC. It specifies CASSLSPGGSESSGANVLTF. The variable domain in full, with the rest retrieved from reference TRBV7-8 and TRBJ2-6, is GAGVSQSPRYKVAKRGQDVALRCDPISGHVSLFWYQQALGQGPEFLTYFQNEAQLDKSGLPSDRFFAERPEGSVSTLKIQRTQQEDSAVYLCASSLSPGGSESSGANVLTFGAGSRLTVL.